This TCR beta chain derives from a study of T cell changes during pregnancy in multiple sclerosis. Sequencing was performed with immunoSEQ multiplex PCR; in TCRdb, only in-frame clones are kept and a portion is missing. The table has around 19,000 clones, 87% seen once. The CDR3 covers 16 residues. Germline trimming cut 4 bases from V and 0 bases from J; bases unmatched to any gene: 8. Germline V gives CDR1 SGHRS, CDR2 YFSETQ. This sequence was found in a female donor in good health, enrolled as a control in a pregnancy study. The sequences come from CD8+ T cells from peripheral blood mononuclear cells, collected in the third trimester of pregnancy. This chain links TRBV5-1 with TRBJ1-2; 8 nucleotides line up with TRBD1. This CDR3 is CASSLGQGGTNYGYTF. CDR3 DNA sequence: TGCGCCAGCAGCCTAGGACAGGGTGGCACTAACTATGGCTACACCTTC.